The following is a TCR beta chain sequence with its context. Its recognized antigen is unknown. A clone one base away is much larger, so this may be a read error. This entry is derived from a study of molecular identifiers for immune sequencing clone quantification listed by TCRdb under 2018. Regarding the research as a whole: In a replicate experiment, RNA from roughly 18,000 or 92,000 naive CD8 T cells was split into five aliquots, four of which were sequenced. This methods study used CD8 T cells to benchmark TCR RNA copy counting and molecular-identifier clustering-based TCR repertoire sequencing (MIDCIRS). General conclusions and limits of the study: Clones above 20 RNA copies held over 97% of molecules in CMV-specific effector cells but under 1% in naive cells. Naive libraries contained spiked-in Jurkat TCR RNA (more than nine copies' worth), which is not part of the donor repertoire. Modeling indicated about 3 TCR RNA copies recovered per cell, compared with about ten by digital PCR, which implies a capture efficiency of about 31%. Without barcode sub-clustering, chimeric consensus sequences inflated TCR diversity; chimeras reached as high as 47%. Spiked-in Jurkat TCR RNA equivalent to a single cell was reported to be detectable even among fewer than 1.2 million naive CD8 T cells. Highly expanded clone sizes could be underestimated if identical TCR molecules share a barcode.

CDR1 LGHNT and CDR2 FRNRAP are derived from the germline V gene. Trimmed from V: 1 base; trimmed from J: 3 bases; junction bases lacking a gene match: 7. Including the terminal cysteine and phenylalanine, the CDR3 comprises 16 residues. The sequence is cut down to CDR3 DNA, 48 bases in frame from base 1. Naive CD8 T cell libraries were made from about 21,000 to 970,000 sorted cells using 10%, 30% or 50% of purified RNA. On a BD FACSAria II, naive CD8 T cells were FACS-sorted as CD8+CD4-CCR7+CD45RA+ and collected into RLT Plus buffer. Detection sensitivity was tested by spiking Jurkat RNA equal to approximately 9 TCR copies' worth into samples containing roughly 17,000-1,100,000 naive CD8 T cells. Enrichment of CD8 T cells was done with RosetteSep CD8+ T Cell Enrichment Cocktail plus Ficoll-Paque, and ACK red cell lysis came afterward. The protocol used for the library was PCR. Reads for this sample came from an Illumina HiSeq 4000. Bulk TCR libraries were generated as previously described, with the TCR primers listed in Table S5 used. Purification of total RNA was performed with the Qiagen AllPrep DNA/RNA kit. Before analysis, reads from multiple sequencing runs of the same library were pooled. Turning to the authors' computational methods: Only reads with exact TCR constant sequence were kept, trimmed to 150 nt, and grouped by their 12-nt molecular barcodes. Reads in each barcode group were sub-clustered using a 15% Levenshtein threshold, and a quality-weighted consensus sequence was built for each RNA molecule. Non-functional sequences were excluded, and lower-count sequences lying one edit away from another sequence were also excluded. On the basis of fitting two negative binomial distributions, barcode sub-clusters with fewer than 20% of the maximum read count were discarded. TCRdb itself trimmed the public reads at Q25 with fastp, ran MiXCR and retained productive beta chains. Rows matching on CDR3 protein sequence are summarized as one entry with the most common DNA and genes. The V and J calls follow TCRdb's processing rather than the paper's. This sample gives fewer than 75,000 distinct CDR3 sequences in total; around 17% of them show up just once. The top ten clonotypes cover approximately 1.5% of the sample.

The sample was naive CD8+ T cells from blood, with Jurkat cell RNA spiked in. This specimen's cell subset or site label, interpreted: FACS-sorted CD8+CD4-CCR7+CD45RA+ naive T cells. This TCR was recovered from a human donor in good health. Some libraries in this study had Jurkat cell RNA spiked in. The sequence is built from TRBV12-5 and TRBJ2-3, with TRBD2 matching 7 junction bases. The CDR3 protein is CASGLGPAGVTDTQYF. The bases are TGTGCTAGTGGTTTGGGCCCGGCGGGAGTTACAGATACGCAGTATTTT.